This TCR beta chain comes out of a study of early T cells in non-severe SARS-CoV-2 infection. Points from the study as a whole: Sequences matched to VDJdb favored anti-spike CD8 responses, while private and CD4 specificities were missed.

CDR1 and CDR2 from the germline V gene are DFQATT and SNEGSKA (reference sequence). The CDR3 is made up of 13 amino acids. V lost 1 base to trimming and J lost 2 bases, with 9 bases between them. Individual cDNA molecules received unique molecular identifiers. TCRdb re-called the 5' RACE reads with MiXCR, one entry per CDR3 protein. In the table there are about 100,000 distinct CDR3 sequences, roughly 11% of which are singletons. Comments on this clonotype: Its antigen is not identified.

This sequence originates from an adult who was a healthcare worker with PCR-confirmed SARS-CoV-2 infection or an uninfected control (not recorded which). What was sequenced was whole blood. The chain couples TRBV20-1 to TRBJ2-7; D uncertain. CDR3 sequence: CSARGQKPYEQYF. CDR3 DNA: TGCAGTGCTAGAGGCCAGAAGCCCTACGAGCAGTACTTC.